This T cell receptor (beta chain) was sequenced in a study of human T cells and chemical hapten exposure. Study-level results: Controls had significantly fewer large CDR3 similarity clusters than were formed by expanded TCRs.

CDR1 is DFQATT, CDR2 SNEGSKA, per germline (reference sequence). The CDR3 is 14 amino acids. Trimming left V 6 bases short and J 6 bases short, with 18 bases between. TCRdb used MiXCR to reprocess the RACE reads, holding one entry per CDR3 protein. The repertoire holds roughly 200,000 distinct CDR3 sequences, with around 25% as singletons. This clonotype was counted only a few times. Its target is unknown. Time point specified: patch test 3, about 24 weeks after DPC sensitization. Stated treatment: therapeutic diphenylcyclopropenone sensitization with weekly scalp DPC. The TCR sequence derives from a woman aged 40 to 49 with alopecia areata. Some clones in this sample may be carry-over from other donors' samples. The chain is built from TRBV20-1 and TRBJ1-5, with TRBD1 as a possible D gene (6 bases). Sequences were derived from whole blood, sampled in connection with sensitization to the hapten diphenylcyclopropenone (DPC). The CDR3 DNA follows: TGCAGTGCCTCCCAGGAGGGGGAGGCTCAGCCCCAGCATTTT. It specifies CSASQEGEAQPQHF.